Below, 21 T cell receptor beta chains from the same sample are listed, as sequenced in a study of OX40 agonist ivuxolimab in advanced cancers. Assay used: immunoSEQ multiplex PCR; TCRdb lists only in-frame clones, some missing. Here the sample spans tens of thousands of clones, around 82% being singletons. The starting material was CD4+ or CD8+ T cells sorted from blood, obtained in a trial of the OX40 agonist ivuxolimab. The receptors stem from an adult with an advanced solid tumor such as melanoma, head and neck, liver or kidney cancer.

The J gene is TRBJ1-6, the V gene TRBV21-1; no check of the table's D call, TRBD1, against the DNA was made. TRBV21-1 counts as a pseudogene. The length of the CDR3 is 16 residues. For the CDR3, the DNA is TGTGCCAGCAGCAAAGGGGGACCCTGGGGGCATTCACCCCTCCACTTT. Protein product: CASSKGGPWGHSPLHF.

The rearrangement links TRBV5-1 to TRBJ1-6; D gene ambiguous. There are 14 residues in the CDR3. Germline CDR1 and CDR2: SGHRS and YFSETQ. V was clipped by 1 base and J by 8 bases, with 10 bases between them. CDR3 sequence: CASSLLPPDSPLHF. Written as DNA, the CDR3 is TGCGCCAGCAGCTTGCTGCCTCCGGATTCACCCCTCCACTTT.

V gene TRBV5-4 combines with J gene TRBJ1-2; 8 bases match TRBD1. With V trimmed by 5 bases and J by 9 bases, 9 bases remained unmatched. Germline assignment: CDR1 SGHNT and CDR2 YYREEE (reference sequence). The CDR3 is 13 residues long. Here the CDR3 DNA reads TGTGCCAGCAGGCAGGACAGGGATCGTAGCTACACCTTC. Residues: CASRQDRDRSYTF.

The V call is TRBV6-5, the J call TRBJ1-1; D is unclear. The CDR3 spans 11 residues. CDR1 and CDR2 (germline): MNHEY, SVGAGI. The V end lost 11 bases, the J end lost 5 bases, and 12 bases lay between the germline ends. CDR3 sequence reads: CAGRGTTEAFF. The CDR3 DNA reads as TGTGCCGGCCGAGGTACGACTGAAGCTTTCTTT.

This chain joins TRBV2 and TRBJ1-5, with D hard to call. The CDR3 totals 13 residues. Trimming took off 6 bases at V and 2 bases at J, with 8 bases between the two ends. Germline V CDR1 and CDR2: SNHLY, FYNNEI. The CDR3 DNA follows: TGTGCCAGCAGGTACAGCCGCAATCAGCCCCAGCATTTT. Its protein product is CASRYSRNQPQHF.

In DNA, the CDR3 is TGTGCCAGCAGTTCTACGAAGAGCTCCTACGAGCAGTACTTC. The encoded protein is CASSSTKSSYEQYF. V usage is TRBV2 and J usage is TRBJ2-7; D remains ambiguous. With 5 bases removed from V and 0 bases from J, the gap between germline ends came to 11 bases. The CDR3 extends over 14 amino acids. From germline, CDR1 is SNHLY and CDR2 FYNNEI.

The chain employs TRBV2 and TRBJ2-1; D possibly corresponds to TRBD2 (6 bases). V dropped 8 bases and J dropped 10 bases, with 24 bases sitting between them. The CDR3 is made up of 15 amino acids. Germline-derived CDR1 and CDR2 are SNHLY and FYNNEI. CDR3 in amino acids: CASASGSGGTWEQFF. The CDR3 bases are TGTGCCAGCGCCTCCGGGTCCGGGGGTACATGGGAGCAGTTCTTC. The full variable domain, with the rest looked up from reference TRBV2 and TRBJ2-1, is EPEVTQTPSHQVTQMGQEVILRCVPISNHLYFYWYRQILGQKVEFLVSFYNNEISEKSEIFDDQFSVERPDGSNFTLKIRSTKLEDSAMYFCASASGSGGTWEQFFGPGTRLTVL.

V gene TRBV7-2 combines with J gene TRBJ2-7; D not resolved. The CDR3 extends over 11 amino acids. V lost 2 bases, J lost 7 bases, and 6 bases lay in between. Germline V gives CDR1 SGHTA, CDR2 FQGNSA. In DNA, the CDR3 is TGTGCCAGCAGCTTAACGGAGGAGCAGTACTTC. Translating gives CASSLTEEQYF. The complete variable domain, with remaining parts taken from reference TRBV7-2 and TRBJ2-7, reads GAGVSQSPSNKVTEKGKDVELRCDPISGHTALYWYRQSLGQGLEFLIYFQGNSAPDKSGLPSDRFSAERTGGSVSTLTIQRTQQEDSAVYLCASSLTEEQYFGPGTRLTVT.

The rearrangement uses TRBV5-4 and TRBJ2-5; D might be TRBD1 (7 bases). The length of the CDR3 is 16 residues. V was shortened by 5 bases and J by 0 bases, with 17 bases between the two germline ends. CDR1 is SGHNT and CDR2 is YYREEE in the germline V gene (reference sequence). As DNA, the CDR3 is TGTGCCAGCAGACAAGGAGGGGGCGCGTACCAAGAGACCCAGTACTTC. It is translated as CASRQGGGAYQETQYF.

The rearrangement links TRBV11-2 to TRBJ2-1; TRBD2 is a possible D gene (5 bases). The germline V gene encodes CDR1 SGHAT and CDR2 FQNNGV. There are 13 residues in the CDR3. Trimming cost V 1 base and J 8 bases, with 9 bases left between them. CDR3 nucleotide sequence: TGTGCCAGCAGCTTAGGGAGCGGCGATGAGCAGTTCTTC. Its protein product is CASSLGSGDEQFF. Based on the CDR3 plus reference TRBV11-2 and TRBJ2-1, the full variable domain is EAGVAQSPRYKIIEKRQSVAFWCNPISGHATLYWYQQILGQGPKLLIQFQNNGVVDDSQLPKDRFSAERLKGVDSTLKIQPAKLEDSAVYLCASSLGSGDEQFFGPGTRLTVL.

This rearrangement joins TRBV28 to TRBJ2-7; 9 bases map to TRBD1. The CDR3 is made up of 16 amino acids. J gave up 2 bases and V 7 bases, and 12 bases lay outside the gene matches. The germline V gene has CDR1 MDHEN and CDR2 SYDVKM. DNA for the CDR3: TGTGCCAGCACCCAACCCGGGACAGGGCTCCCCTACGAGCAGTACTTC. Amino acids: CASTQPGTGLPYEQYF.

V gene TRBV6-5 combines with J gene TRBJ1-5; D unclear. This CDR3 has 12 amino acids. CDR1 and CDR2 from the germline V gene are MNHEY and SVGAGI. V was clipped by 6 bases and J by 3 bases, with 6 bases between them. This CDR3 reads CASSGDNQPQHF. CDR3 DNA: TGTGCCAGCAGCGGGGACAATCAGCCCCAGCATTTT.

The chain is built from TRBV7-9 and TRBJ2-5; 8 bases align to TRBD1. The J call may be in error: the DNA end matches TRBJ2-7 better. CDR3 length equals 15 residues. Per the germline V gene, CDR1 is SEHNR and CDR2 is FQNEAQ (reference sequence). CDR3 protein: CASSPGTGVSYEQYF. CDR3 bases: TGTGCCAGCAGCCCCGGGACAGGCGTCTCCTACGAGCAGTACTTC.

The V call is TRBV19, the J call TRBJ2-7, with D perhaps TRBD1 (5 bases). Looked up from germline, CDR1 is LNHDA and CDR2 is SQIVND (reference sequence). Trimming cost V 6 bases and J 2 bases, with 8 bases left between them. This CDR3 has 12 residues. The CDR3 DNA follows: TGTGCCAGTAGCCCGGACACCTACGAGCAGTACTTC. It specifies CASSPDTYEQYF.

This chain uses TRBV4-1 with TRBJ1-5, with D tentatively TRBD1 (6 bases). V was shortened by 3 bases and J by 1 base, with 10 bases between the two germline ends. This CDR3 is 15 amino acids long. The germline CDR1 and CDR2 sequences are MGHRA and YSYEKL. CDR3 protein: CASSHYRASNQPQHF. The DNA of the CDR3 is TGCGCCAGCAGCCACTACAGGGCGAGCAATCAGCCCCAGCATTTT.

J is TRBJ2-3 and V is TRBV6-5; 9 nucleotides line up with TRBD1. V was clipped by 0 bases and J by 3 bases; unmatched bases: 4. This CDR3 has 16 amino acids. The germline V gene has CDR1 MNHEY and CDR2 SVGAGI. The CDR3 protein is CASSYSTGTGTDTQYF. The CDR3 DNA sequence: TGTGCCAGCAGTTACTCGACCGGGACAGGGACAGATACGCAGTATTTT.

The chain combines TRBV5-6 with TRBJ2-1; a weak D match, TRBD1 (6 bases). Germline CDR1 is SGHDT and CDR2 is YYEEEE. The ends were cut back, 2 bases at V and 3 bases at J, with 15 bases in the middle. The CDR3 runs to 16 residues. CDR3 in DNA: TGTGCCAGCAGCTTAAGGGGCCAGGGGCGCTACAATGAGCAGTTCTTC. Translating gives CASSLRGQGRYNEQFF.

The CDR3 loop is CASSPSLGGGKLFF. CDR3 DNA sequence: TGCGCCAGCAGCCCAAGTCTGGGCGGGGGAAAACTGTTTTTT. The rearrangement uses TRBV5-1 and TRBJ1-4; TRBD1 is a possible D gene (5 bases). CDR3 size: 14 residues. Trimming cost V 4 bases and J 10 bases, with 17 bases left between them. Per the germline V gene, CDR1 is SGHRS and CDR2 is YFSETQ.

The chain recombines TRBV5-8 with TRBJ2-3; 12 positions match TRBD2. CDR1 SGHTS and CDR2 YDEGEE come from the germline V gene. Trimming at V came to 4 bases and at J to 2 bases, leaving 8 bases not matched to a gene. There are 17 residues in the CDR3. Here the CDR3 DNA reads TGTGCCAGCAGCGCGTACGCTAGCGGGAGGGTCACAGATACGCAGTATTTT. It codes for CASSAYASGRVTDTQYF.

The V call is TRBV27, the J call TRBJ1-6; 8 bases are a match to TRBD1. V lost 2 bases to trimming and J lost 7 bases; unmatched junction nucleotides: 4. Germline V lookup: CDR1 MNHEY, CDR2 SMNVEV (reference sequence). This CDR3 comprises 15 residues. The CDR3 is CASSLRTGPNSPLHF. The CDR3 bases are TGTGCCAGCAGTTTACGGACAGGGCCCAATTCACCCCTCCACTTT.

The rearrangement joins TRBV27 to TRBJ2-3; 12 positions agree with TRBD2. Germline V gene lookup returns CDR1 MNHEY and CDR2 SMNVEV (reference sequence). V trimming: 5 bases; J trimming: 2 bases; junction bases outside the gene matches: 5. This CDR3 is 16 amino acids long. CDR3 amino acids: CASSATSGGYTDTQYF. The CDR3, as DNA: TGTGCCAGCAGTGCGACTAGCGGGGGCTACACAGATACGCAGTATTTT.